These 18 T cell receptor beta chains share one sample of origin, sequenced in a study of T cell responses to AZD1222 COVID-19 vaccine. The method was immunoSEQ multiplex PCR; TCRdb's version includes in-frame clones alone and lacks a portion of them. The repertoire includes about 170,000 clones, over 85% of them detected once, and roughly 3.8% sits in the top ten. Sequencing used peripheral blood, obtained on day 0 of AZD1222 vaccination. These receptors originate from an adult in good health.

The chain joins TRBV18 to TRBJ1-1; maybe TRBD1 (6 bases). CDR3 size: 16 residues. V gave up 7 bases and J gave up 1 base, with 19 bases separating them. Germline V CDR1 and CDR2: KGHSH, LQKENI. The CDR3 reads CASFTRTTGSNTEAFF. The DNA for the CDR3 is TGTGCCAGCTTCACCCGTACAACAGGGTCGAACACTGAAGCTTTCTTT.

The rearrangement joins TRBV9 to TRBJ1-5; D gene ambiguous. CDR1 and CDR2 from the germline V gene are SGDLS and YYNGEE. The CDR3 runs 13 residues. The V end was cut by 3 bases, the J end by 4 bases, with 8 bases between. The CDR3, as DNA: TGTGCCAGCAGCGGAGAGTTTAATCAGCCCCAGCATTTT. Protein: CASSGEFNQPQHF.

This clone was detected once. The chain uses TRBV6-5 and TRBJ2-7, with TRBD1 matching over 9 bases. The CDR3 has 15 amino acids. V was clipped by 6 bases and J by 1 base; unmatched bases: 7. Germline values: CDR1 MNHEY, CDR2 SVGAGI. CDR3 in amino acids: CASRPTGQGSYEQYF. DNA for the CDR3: TGTGCCAGCAGACCTACGGGACAGGGATCCTACGAGCAGTACTTC.

The rearrangement links TRBV18 to TRBJ1-1; TRBD1 is a possible D gene (6 bases). Deletions cut 5 bases from V and 1 base from J, with 17 bases between. CDR3 length: 16 amino acids. Germline loops: CDR1 KGHSH, CDR2 LQKENI. The CDR3 sequence: CASSVSGARGNTEAFF. CDR3 nucleotide sequence: TGTGCCAGCTCAGTCTCGGGTGCCAGGGGGAACACTGAAGCTTTCTTT.

The chain has TRBV28 and TRBJ2-2, with D uncertain. There are 11 residues in the CDR3. Trimming took 2 bases from V and 8 from J, leaving 3 bases between them. Germline-derived CDR1 and CDR2 are MDHEN and SYDVKM. CDR3 nucleotide sequence: TGTGCCAGCAGTTTAAGGGGGGAGCTGTTTTTT. Its translation is CASSLRGELFF.

The rearrangement links TRBV5-1 to TRBJ1-1, with D uncertain. Deletions cut 0 bases from V and 3 bases from J, with 9 bases between. CDR1 is SGHRS, CDR2 YFSETQ, per germline. There are 14 residues in the CDR3. The CDR3 is CASSLDRADTEAFF. CDR3 DNA sequence: TGCGCCAGCAGCTTGGACCGGGCAGACACTGAAGCTTTCTTT. The full variable domain, in which reference TRBV5-1 and TRBJ1-1 provide the parts outside the CDR3, is KAGVTQTPRYLIKTRGQQVTLSCSPISGHRSVSWYQQTPGQGLQFLFEYFSETQRNKGNFPGRFSGRQFSNSRSEMNVSTLELGDSALYLCASSLDRADTEAFFGQGTRLTVV.

The chain is built from TRBV4-2 and TRBJ2-1; D gene uncertain. CDR3 length: 13 residues. Germline CDR1 is LGHNA and CDR2 is YNFKEQ. The ends were cut back, 1 base at V and 8 bases at J, with 9 bases in the middle. CDR3 loop: CASSQVERDEQFF. CDR3 DNA: TGTGCCAGCAGCCAAGTAGAGCGAGATGAGCAGTTCTTC.

V gene TRBV6-5 combines with J gene TRBJ2-5, with 7 bases matching TRBD1. The CDR3 runs to 14 residues. The V segment lost 6 bases and the J segment 5 bases; nucleotides outside the gene matches: 9. CDR1 and CDR2 (germline): MNHEY, SVGAGI. The CDR3 is CASRLQGSGETQYF. The CDR3 DNA reads TGTGCCAGCAGGCTACAGGGGTCGGGGGAGACCCAGTACTTC.

The V gene is TRBV3-1 (or the pseudogene TRBV3-2), the J gene TRBJ1-5; D gene unclear. CDR3 length: 14 amino acids. The ends were cut back, 3 bases at V and 5 bases at J, with 11 bases in the middle. CDR1 and CDR2 (germline): LGHDT, YNNKEL (reference sequence). The CDR3 DNA is TGTGCCAGCAGCCAGAGTGCCGCCTATCAGCCCCAGCATTTT. Translation gives CASSQSAAYQPQHF.

This clone occurred once. The chain has TRBV7-9 and TRBJ1-3; D possibly corresponds to TRBD1 (5 bases). Germline V lookup: CDR1 SEHNR, CDR2 FQNEAQ (reference sequence). Deletions cut 1 base from V and 2 bases from J, with 15 bases between. This CDR3 contains 17 residues. CDR3 residues: CASSLVWDPGTGNTIYF. DNA for the CDR3: TGTGCCAGCAGCTTAGTGTGGGACCCTGGGACTGGAAACACCATATATTTT.

This chain connects TRBV6-5 to TRBJ1-2; TRBD1 matches at 9 bases. J gave up 8 bases and V 5 bases, and 9 bases lay outside the gene matches. The length of the CDR3 is 14 residues. Looked up from germline, CDR1 is MNHEY and CDR2 is SVGAGI. CDR3 nucleotides: TGTGCCAGCAGTACAGGGGGCGGACGGCGAGGCTACACCTTC. As protein: CASSTGGGRRGYTF.

This rearrangement joins TRBV7-9 to TRBJ1-2; possible D gene TRBD1, 6 bases. The germline V and J ends were trimmed by 9 bases and 8 bases, with 16 bases remaining between them. The V gene's germline CDR1 is SEHNR and CDR2 FQNEAQ (reference sequence). The CDR3 runs 12 residues. CDR3 nucleotides: TGTGCCAGTTCAGTTATGGACAGAGGCTACACCTTC. It translates to CASSVMDRGYTF.

V is TRBV6-5 and J is TRBJ2-3, with D maybe TRBD2 (6 bases). The CDR3 consists of 13 residues. V shed 8 bases and J shed 6 bases, with 15 bases lying between them. Looked up from germline, CDR1 is MNHEY and CDR2 is SVGAGI. The CDR3 sequence is CASYGGVGDTQYF. CDR3 in DNA: TGTGCCAGCTACGGGGGAGTAGGGGATACGCAGTATTTT.

A single count supports this clone. V usage is TRBV6-5 and J usage is TRBJ1-6, with 7 positions matching TRBD1. Germline values: CDR1 MNHEY, CDR2 SVGAGI. Trimming took 0 bases from V and 10 from J; bases not matched to a gene: 9. The CDR3 covers 16 residues. The CDR3 is CASSYSLPSRGSPLHF. CDR3 sequence (DNA): TGTGCCAGCAGTTACTCGCTGCCCTCCAGGGGGTCACCCCTCCACTTT.

This clone was counted once. V usage is TRBV10-1 and J usage is TRBJ1-2; no clear D. Germline-derived CDR1 and CDR2 are WNHNN and SYGVQD (reference sequence). V lost 7 bases and J 4 bases, leaving 16 bases between the germline ends. CDR3 size: 14 residues. Here the CDR3 DNA reads TGCGCCAGCACAAGAAAGGTTGGGTCCTATGGCTACACCTTC. Translation: CASTRKVGSYGYTF.

Only a few counts were recorded for this clone. The chain has TRBV12-3 or TRBV12-4 and TRBJ1-2; D might be TRBD1 (5 bases). Trimming removed 8 bases at V and 1 base at J, with 11 bases between. The CDR3 contains 13 residues. Here the CDR3 reads CASVQGNNYGYTF. CDR3 bases: TGTGCCAGCGTGCAGGGAAATAACTATGGCTACACCTTC.

A few counts support this clone. The rearrangement joins TRBV2 to TRBJ1-3; tentatively, D is TRBD1 (5 bases). CDR1 and CDR2 (germline): SNHLY, FYNNEI. The CDR3 spans 15 residues. V was shortened by 6 bases and J by 0 bases, with 12 bases between the two germline ends. CDR3 coding DNA: TGTGCCAGCAGGGGGACGGATTACTCTGGAAACACCATATATTTT. As protein: CASRGTDYSGNTIYF.

The genes are TRBV15 and TRBJ1-1, with D possibly TRBD1 on 5 matching bases. Looked up from germline, CDR1 is LNHNV and CDR2 is YYDKDF (reference sequence). The CDR3 sequence is 15 residues long. V lost 1 base and J 4 bases, leaving 13 bases between the germline ends. CDR3 loop: CATSRVLQGSTEAFF. DNA of the CDR3: TGTGCCACCAGCAGAGTTCTCCAGGGAAGCACTGAAGCTTTCTTT.